A selection of T cell receptor beta chains follows, all from one sample in a study of blood T cell repertoires in COVID-19. Sequencing used immunoSEQ multiplex PCR; TCRdb keeps in-frame clones, though not all of them. The sample holds 150,000 to 200,000 clones, about 86% seen once. The sample comprised peripheral blood. Receptor source: a woman between 70 and 85 years old with COVID-19, enrolled during active disease. Both conserved end residues are part of each CDR3. A D gene is named only where the DNA matches it firmly. Clone size is shown for a subset of rows, as once, few, many or a class of expanded clone.

clone size	V gene	J gene	D gene	CDR3 DNA	CDR3 protein
-	TRBV6-2/TRBV6-3	TRBJ1-1	-	TGTGCCAGCAGTTATTTCGCTGAAGCTTTCTTT	CASSYFAEAFF
-	TRBV5-5	TRBJ1-2	-	TGTGCCAGCAGCTTGACGACAGGTACTATCATCTATGGCTACACCTTC	CASSLTTGTIIYGYTF
few	TRBV29-1	TRBJ2-3	-	TGCAGCGTTGCTGGGGGCCCCTCCCCAGATACGCAGTATTTT	CSVAGGPSPDTQYF
-	TRBV9	TRBJ2-2	-	TGTGCCAGCAGCGTAGACGGGGGTCGCACCGGGGAGCTGTTTTTT	CASSVDGGRTGELFF
-	TRBV29-1	TRBJ1-4	-	TGCAGCGTCACCCTAGGGGGGGGAAGTGAAAAACTGTTTTTT	CSVTLGGGSEKLFF
few	TRBV6-5	TRBJ1-5	TRBD1	TGTGCCACCGCGGGACAGCCTCATCAGCCCCAGCATTTT	CATAGQPHQPQHF
once	TRBV5-4	TRBJ2-1	TRBD2	TGTGCCAGCAGCTACGGACTAGCGCCTGAAAATGAGCAGTTCTTC	CASSYGLAPENEQFF
-	TRBV28	TRBJ2-5	-	TGTGCCAGCAGCGGCGGGAATCAAGAGACCCAGTACTTC	CASSGGNQETQYF
few	TRBV10-1	TRBJ1-1	-	TGCGCCAGCAGTGAGTCGGGGGGGGCCACTGAAGCTTTCTTT	CASSESGGATEAFF
-	TRBV10-3	TRBJ2-3	TRBD1	TGTGCCATCAGCAGGGACAGGGACCCAGATACGCAGTATTTT	CAISRDRDPDTQYF
-	TRBV28	TRBJ1-1	-	TGTGCCAGCAGACGCGGGACGGCTGAAGCTTTCTTT	CASRRGTAEAFF
-	TRBV5-8	TRBJ2-6	-	-	CASRFPRTGYLLRANVLTF
-	TRBV12-5	TRBJ2-1	TRBD2	TGTGCTAGTGGTTTCGGTAGACTGGGCGGGGGGGAGTTCAACAATGAGCAGTTCTTC	CASGFGRLGGGEFNNEQFF
-	TRBV3-1/TRBV3-2	TRBJ2-5	-	TGTGCCAGCAGCCAAGATGTTGGGCCGCAAGAGACCCAGTACTTC	CASSQDVGPQETQYF
-	TRBV2	TRBJ1-2	-	TGTGCCAGCAGTGAAACCGGGATCGCCACCGCTCGCTACACCTTC	CASSETGIATARYTF
-	TRBV5-1	TRBJ2-1	TRBD2	TGCGCCAGCAGCGAGATAACTAGCGGACTATACAATGAGCAGTTCTTC	CASSEITSGLYNEQFF
-	TRBV19	TRBJ2-7	-	TGTGCCAGTAGTATAAGCCAGGGTTCCTACGAGCAGTACTTC	CASSISQGSYEQYF
-	TRBV7-3	TRBJ2-3	TRBD1	TGTGCCAGCAGCACCGGACAGGGCACAGATACGCAGTATTTT	CASSTGQGTDTQYF
-	TRBV7-9	TRBJ2-5	-	TGTGCCAGCAGCCTCGGCGGGGCCCAAGAGACCCAGTACTTC	CASSLGGAQETQYF
-	TRBV24-1	TRBJ2-3	-	TGTGCCACCAGTAAAGGACAGTCTAGCACAGATACGCAGTATTTT	CATSKGQSSTDTQYF
-	TRBV7-2	TRBJ2-5	-	TGTGCCAGCACTCTCAGTGCTTGGGAGACCCAGTACTTC	CASTLSAWETQYF
-	TRBV19	TRBJ1-6	TRBD1	TGTGCCAGTAAATACAGGGGGGCCGATAATTCACCCCTCCACTTT	CASKYRGADNSPLHF
-	TRBV18	TRBJ2-1	-	TGTGCCAGCTCACCCCGGGACACGATGAATTACAATGAGCAGTTCTTC	CASSPRDTMNYNEQFF
-	TRBV30	TRBJ1-6	-	TGTGCCTGGAGTGTTGACAGTGGGAATTCACCCCTCCACTTT	CAWSVDSGNSPLHF
-	TRBV15	TRBJ1-2	-	TGTGCCACCAGCAGAGATTCGCAGGGTCTTGCTGGCTACACCTTC	CATSRDSQGLAGYTF
-	TRBV5-1	TRBJ2-3	TRBD2	TGCGCCAGCAGCTTGGAACTAGCGGCTGGGGCAGATACGCAGTATTTT	CASSLELAAGADTQYF
few	TRBV7-9	TRBJ2-7	TRBD2	TGTGCCAGCAGCTTAGCTTATATAGGGAGGGACGAGCAGTACTTC	CASSLAYIGRDEQYF
-	TRBV5-8	TRBJ1-1	-	TGTGCCAGCAGCGCGGACCGGTCCACTAGGGCTTTCTTT	CASSADRSTRAFF
-	TRBV5-4	TRBJ1-1	-	TGTGCCAGCAGCTTGGGAGCCTGGGGAGAGAACACTGAAGCTTTCTTT	CASSLGAWGENTEAFF
-	TRBV16	TRBJ2-3	-	TGTGCCAGCAGCCAATCACGGCCCGGGCGGGGACCAGATACGCAGTATTTT	CASSQSRPGRGPDTQYF
-	TRBV19	TRBJ1-4	-	TGTGCCAGTAGTACACGTGGCGGTCCTAATGAAAAACTGTTTTTT	CASSTRGGPNEKLFF
-	TRBV5-1	TRBJ2-1	TRBD2	TGCGCCAGCAGCATTCTAGCGGGGGGGCAAACAAACAATGAGCAGTTCTTC	CASSILAGGQTNNEQFF
-	TRBV2	TRBJ1-3	TRBD1	TGTGCCAGCAGCGGTGGACAGGGTTGGAACTCTGGAAACACCATATATTTT	CASSGGQGWNSGNTIYF
once	TRBV19	TRBJ1-4	TRBD1	TGTGCCAGTAGTACAGGGGGCACCGAAAAACTGTTTTTT	CASSTGGTEKLFF
-	TRBV18	TRBJ2-5	-	TGTGCCAGCTCGCCACAGAGCCAAGAGACCCAGTACTTC	CASSPQSQETQYF
-	TRBV6-2/TRBV6-3	TRBJ2-5	TRBD1	TGTGCCAGCAGTTACGGGGACAGGGCCCAAGAGACCCAGTACTTC	CASSYGDRAQETQYF
-	TRBV6-1	TRBJ2-5	TRBD1	TGTGCCAGCAGCGAAGGGGGCAAGACCCAGTACTTC	CASSEGGKTQYF
-	TRBV2	TRBJ1-1	-	TGTGCCAGCAGGAAGGGGATGAACACTGAAGCTTTCTTT	CASRKGMNTEAFF
-	TRBV18	TRBJ1-1	-	TGTGCCAGCTCACCACGTGGGCAGCCTGCGAACACTGAAGCTTTCTTT	CASSPRGQPANTEAFF
-	TRBV15	TRBJ1-1	TRBD1	TGTGCCACCAAGGTCGGCCCACAGGGGCAAGGGGCAGCTTTCTTT	CATKVGPQGQGAAFF
-	TRBV5-1	TRBJ2-1	TRBD2	TGCGCCAGCAGCTTGGCCTTGGGACTAGCGGGGAAAGACAATGAGCAGTTCTTC	CASSLALGLAGKDNEQFF
-	TRBV3-1/TRBV3-2	TRBJ1-6	-	TGTGCCAGCAGCCTCGCACGGGTGGCCGCGGGGGCCCCCCTCCACTTT	CASSLARVAAGAPLHF
-	TRBV28	TRBJ1-5	-	TGTGCCAGCAGCACCCAGGGTCGCAATCAGCCCCAGCATTTT	CASSTQGRNQPQHF
-	TRBV3-1/TRBV3-2	TRBJ2-3	TRBD2	TGTGCCAGCAGCCAAGATGGTCCCGGGGTTAGCGGGTACACAGATACGCAGTATTTT	CASSQDGPGVSGYTDTQYF
-	TRBV7-9	TRBJ2-5	TRBD2	TGTGCCAGCAGCTTAATGGCTAGCGGGGGGAAAGAGACCCAGTACTTC	CASSLMASGGKETQYF